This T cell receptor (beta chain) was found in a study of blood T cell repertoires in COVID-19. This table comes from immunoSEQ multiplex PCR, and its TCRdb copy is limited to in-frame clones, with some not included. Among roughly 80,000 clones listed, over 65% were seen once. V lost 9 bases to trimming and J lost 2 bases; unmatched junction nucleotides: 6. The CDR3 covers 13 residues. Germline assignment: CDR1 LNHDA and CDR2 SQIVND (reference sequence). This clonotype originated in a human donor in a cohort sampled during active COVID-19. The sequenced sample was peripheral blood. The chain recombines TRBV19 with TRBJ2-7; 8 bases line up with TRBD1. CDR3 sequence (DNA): TGTGCCAGCGGGGACAGGTCTACCTACGAGCAGTACTTC. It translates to CASGDRSTYEQYF.